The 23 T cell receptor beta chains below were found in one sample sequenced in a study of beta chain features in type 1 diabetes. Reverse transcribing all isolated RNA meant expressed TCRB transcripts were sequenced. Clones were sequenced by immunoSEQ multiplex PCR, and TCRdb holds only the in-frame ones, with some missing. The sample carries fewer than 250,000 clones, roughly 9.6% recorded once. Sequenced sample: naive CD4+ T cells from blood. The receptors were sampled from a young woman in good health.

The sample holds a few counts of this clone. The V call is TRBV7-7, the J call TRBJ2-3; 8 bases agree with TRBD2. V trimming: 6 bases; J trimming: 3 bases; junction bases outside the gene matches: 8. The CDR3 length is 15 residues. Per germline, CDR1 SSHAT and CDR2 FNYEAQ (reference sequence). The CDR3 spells CASSRYSGRTDTQYF. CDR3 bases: TGTGCCAGCAGTCGATACAGCGGGAGAACAGATACGCAGTATTTT.

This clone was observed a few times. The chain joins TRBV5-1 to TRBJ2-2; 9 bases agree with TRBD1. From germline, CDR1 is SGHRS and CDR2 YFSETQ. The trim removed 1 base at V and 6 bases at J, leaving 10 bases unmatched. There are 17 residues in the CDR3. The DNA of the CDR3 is TGCGCCAGCAGCTTGCTCGGACAGGGGTCCGTAGCCGGGGAGCTGTTTTTT. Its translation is CASSLLGQGSVAGELFF.

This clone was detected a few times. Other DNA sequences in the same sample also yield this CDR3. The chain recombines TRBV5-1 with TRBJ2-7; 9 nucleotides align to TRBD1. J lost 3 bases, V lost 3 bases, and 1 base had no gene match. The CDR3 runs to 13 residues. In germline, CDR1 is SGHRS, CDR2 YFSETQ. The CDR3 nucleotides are TGCGCCAGCAGCTCGGGACAGGGCTACGAGCAGTACTTC. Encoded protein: CASSSGQGYEQYF.

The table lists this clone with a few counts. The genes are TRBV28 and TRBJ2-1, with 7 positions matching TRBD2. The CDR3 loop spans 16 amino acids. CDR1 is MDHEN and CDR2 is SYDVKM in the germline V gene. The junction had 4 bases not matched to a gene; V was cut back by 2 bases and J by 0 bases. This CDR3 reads CASSLPLADSYNEQFF. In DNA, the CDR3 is TGTGCCAGCAGTTTACCTCTAGCGGACTCCTACAATGAGCAGTTCTTC. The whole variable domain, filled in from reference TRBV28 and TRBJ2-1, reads DVKVTQSSRYLVKRTGEKVFLECVQDMDHENMFWYRQDPGLGLRLIYFSYDVKMKEKGDIPEGYSVSREKKERFSLILESASTNQTSMYLCASSLPLADSYNEQFFGPGTRLTVL.

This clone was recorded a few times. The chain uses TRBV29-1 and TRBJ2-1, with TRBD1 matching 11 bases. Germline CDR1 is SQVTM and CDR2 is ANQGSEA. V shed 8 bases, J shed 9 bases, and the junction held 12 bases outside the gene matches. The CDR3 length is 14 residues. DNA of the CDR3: TGCAGCACCCGGGACAGGGGGAGCCTATCTGAGCAGTTCTTC. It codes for CSTRDRGSLSEQFF.

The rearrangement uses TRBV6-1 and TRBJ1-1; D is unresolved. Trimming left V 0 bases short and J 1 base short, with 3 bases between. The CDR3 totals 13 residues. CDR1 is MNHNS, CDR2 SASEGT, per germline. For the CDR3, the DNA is TGTGCCAGCAGTGAAGCTAGGAACACTGAAGCTTTCTTT. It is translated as CASSEARNTEAFF.

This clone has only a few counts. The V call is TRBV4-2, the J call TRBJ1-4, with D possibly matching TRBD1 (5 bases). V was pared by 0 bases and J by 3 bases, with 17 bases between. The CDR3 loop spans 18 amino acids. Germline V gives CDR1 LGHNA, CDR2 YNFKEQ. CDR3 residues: CASSQESSRGASNEKLFF. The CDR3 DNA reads TGTGCCAGCAGCCAAGAAAGTAGTAGGGGCGCTTCTAATGAAAAACTGTTTTTT.

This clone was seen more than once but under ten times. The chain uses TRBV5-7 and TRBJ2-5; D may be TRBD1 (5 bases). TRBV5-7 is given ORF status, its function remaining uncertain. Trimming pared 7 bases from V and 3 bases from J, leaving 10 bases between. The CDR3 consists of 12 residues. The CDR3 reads CASPGHKETQYF. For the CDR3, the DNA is TGTGCCAGCCCCGGACACAAAGAGACCCAGTACTTC.

The CDR3 spells CATRERPSSYNEQFF. The DNA of the CDR3 is TGTGCCACCCGGGAGCGGCCTAGCTCCTACAATGAGCAGTTCTTC. This chain connects TRBV19 to TRBJ2-1; possible D gene TRBD2, 6 bases. V was shortened by 10 bases and J by 0 bases, with 16 bases between the two germline ends. CDR1 and CDR2 (germline): LNHDA, SQIVND (reference sequence). The CDR3 totals 15 residues.

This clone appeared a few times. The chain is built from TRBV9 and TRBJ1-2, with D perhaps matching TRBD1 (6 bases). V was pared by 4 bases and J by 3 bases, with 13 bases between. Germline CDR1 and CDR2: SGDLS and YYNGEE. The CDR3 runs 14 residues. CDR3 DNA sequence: TGTGCCAGCAGCCTCCGGGACACCTACTATGGCTACACCTTC. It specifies CASSLRDTYYGYTF.

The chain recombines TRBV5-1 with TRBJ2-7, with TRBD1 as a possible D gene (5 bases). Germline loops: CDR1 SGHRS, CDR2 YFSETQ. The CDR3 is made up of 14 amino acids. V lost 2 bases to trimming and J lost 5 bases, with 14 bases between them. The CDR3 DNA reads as TGCGCCAGCAGCTTCCTGGGTCAGGGCGACGAGCAGTACTTC. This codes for CASSFLGQGDEQYF.

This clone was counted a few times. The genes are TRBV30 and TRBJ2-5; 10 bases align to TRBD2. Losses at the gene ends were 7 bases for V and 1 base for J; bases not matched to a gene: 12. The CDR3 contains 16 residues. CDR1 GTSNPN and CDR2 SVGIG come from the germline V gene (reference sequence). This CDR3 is CASRSGRGRAQETQYF. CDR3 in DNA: TGTGCCTCCCGCAGCGGGAGGGGCCGGGCCCAAGAGACCCAGTACTTC.

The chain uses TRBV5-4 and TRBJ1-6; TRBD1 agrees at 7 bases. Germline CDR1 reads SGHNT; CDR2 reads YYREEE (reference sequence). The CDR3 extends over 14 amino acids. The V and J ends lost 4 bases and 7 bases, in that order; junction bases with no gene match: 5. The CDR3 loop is CASSPGQMNSPLHF. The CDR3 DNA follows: TGTGCCAGCAGCCCGGGACAGATGAATTCACCCCTCCACTTT.

The CDR3 DNA reads as TGTGCCAGCAGCGGACAGGGTGGGACTGAAGCTTTCTTT. It is translated as CASSGQGGTEAFF. This chain joins TRBV7-9 and TRBJ1-1; 8 nucleotides align to TRBD1. The CDR3 spans 13 residues. J gave up 5 bases and V 5 bases, and 4 bases lay outside the gene matches. CDR1 and CDR2 (germline): SEHNR, FQNEAQ (reference sequence).

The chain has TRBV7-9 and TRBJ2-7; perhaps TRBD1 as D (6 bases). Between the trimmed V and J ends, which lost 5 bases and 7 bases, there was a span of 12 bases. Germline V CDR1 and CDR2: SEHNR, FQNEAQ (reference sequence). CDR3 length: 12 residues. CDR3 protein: CASSPDRREQYF. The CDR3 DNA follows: TGTGCCAGCAGCCCGGACAGAAGGGAGCAGTACTTC.

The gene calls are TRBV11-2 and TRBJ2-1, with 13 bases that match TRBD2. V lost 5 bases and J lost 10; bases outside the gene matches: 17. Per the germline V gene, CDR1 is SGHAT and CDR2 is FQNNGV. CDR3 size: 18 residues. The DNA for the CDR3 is TGTGCCAGCAGCGCCCGGACTAGCGGGAGTTTCCCCCATGGGGAGCAGTTCTTC. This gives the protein CASSARTSGSFPHGEQFF.

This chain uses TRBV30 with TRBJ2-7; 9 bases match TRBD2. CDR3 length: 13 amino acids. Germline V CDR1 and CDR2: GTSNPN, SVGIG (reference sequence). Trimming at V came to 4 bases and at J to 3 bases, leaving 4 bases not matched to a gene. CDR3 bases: TGTGCCTGGACGGCGGGAGGGGACTACGAGCAGTACTTC. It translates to CAWTAGGDYEQYF.

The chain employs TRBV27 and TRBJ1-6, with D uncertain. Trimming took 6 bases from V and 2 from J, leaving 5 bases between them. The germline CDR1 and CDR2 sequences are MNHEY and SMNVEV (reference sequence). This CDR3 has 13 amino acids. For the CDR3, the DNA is TGTGCCAGCAGCTTCGCCTATAATTCACCCCTCCACTTT. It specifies CASSFAYNSPLHF.

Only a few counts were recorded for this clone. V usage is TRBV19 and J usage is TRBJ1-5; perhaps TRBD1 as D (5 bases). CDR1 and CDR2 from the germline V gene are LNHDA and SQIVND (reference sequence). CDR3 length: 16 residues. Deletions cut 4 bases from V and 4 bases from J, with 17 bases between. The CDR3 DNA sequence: TGTGCCAGTAGTACCCCGGGGGGACGGGGGAATCAGCCCCAGCATTTT. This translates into CASSTPGGRGNQPQHF. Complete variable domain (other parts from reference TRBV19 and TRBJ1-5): DGGITQSPKYLFRKEGQNVTLSCEQNLNHDAMYWYRQDPGQGLRLIYYSQIVNDFQKGDIAEGYSVSREKKESFPLTVTSAQKNPTAFYLCASSTPGGRGNQPQHFGDGTRLSIL.

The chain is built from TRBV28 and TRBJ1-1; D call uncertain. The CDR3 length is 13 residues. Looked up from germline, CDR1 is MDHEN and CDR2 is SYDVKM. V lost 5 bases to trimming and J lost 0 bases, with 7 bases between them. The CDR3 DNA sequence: TGTGCCAGCAGTCCGGTAATGAACACTGAAGCTTTCTTT. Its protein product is CASSPVMNTEAFF.

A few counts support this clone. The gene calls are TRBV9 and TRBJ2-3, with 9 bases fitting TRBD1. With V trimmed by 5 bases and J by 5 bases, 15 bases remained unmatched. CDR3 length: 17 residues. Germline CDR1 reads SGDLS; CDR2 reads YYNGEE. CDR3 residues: CASSSGTGLYVGDTQYF. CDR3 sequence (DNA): TGTGCCAGCAGTTCCGGGACAGGGCTTTATGTGGGAGATACGCAGTATTTT.

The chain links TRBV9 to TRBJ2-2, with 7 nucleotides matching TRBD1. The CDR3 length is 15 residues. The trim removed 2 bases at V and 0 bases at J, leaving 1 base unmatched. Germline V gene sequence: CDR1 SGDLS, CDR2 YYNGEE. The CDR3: CASSVRGSNTGELFF. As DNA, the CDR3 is TGTGCCAGCAGCGTCAGGGGGTCGAACACCGGGGAGCTGTTTTTT. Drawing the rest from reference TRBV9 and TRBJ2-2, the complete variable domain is DSGVTQTPKHLITATGQRVTLRCSPRSGDLSVYWYQQSLDQGLQFLIQYYNGEERAKGNILERFSAQQFPDLHSELNLSSLELGDSALYFCASSVRGSNTGELFFGEGSRLTVL.

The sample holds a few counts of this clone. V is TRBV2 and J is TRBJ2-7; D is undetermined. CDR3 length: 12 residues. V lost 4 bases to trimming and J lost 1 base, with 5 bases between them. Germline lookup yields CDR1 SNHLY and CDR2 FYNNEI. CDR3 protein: CASSVQSYEQYF. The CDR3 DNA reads TGTGCCAGCAGTGTACAGTCCTACGAGCAGTACTTC.